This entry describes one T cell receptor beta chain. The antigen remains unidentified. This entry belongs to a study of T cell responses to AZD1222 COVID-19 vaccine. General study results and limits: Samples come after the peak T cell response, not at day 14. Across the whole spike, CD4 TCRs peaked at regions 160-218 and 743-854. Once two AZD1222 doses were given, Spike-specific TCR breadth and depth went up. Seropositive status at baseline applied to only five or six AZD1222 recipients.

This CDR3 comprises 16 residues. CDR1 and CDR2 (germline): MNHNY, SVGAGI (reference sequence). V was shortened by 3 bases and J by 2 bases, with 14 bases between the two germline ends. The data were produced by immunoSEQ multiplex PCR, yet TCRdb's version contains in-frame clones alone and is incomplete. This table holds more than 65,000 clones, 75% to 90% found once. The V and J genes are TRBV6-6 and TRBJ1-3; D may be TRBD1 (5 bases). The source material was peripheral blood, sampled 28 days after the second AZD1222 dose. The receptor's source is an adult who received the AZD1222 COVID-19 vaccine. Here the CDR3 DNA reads TGTGCCAGCAGTTATATCCAGGGAAGAACTGGAAACACCATATATTTT. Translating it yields CASSYIQGRTGNTIYF.